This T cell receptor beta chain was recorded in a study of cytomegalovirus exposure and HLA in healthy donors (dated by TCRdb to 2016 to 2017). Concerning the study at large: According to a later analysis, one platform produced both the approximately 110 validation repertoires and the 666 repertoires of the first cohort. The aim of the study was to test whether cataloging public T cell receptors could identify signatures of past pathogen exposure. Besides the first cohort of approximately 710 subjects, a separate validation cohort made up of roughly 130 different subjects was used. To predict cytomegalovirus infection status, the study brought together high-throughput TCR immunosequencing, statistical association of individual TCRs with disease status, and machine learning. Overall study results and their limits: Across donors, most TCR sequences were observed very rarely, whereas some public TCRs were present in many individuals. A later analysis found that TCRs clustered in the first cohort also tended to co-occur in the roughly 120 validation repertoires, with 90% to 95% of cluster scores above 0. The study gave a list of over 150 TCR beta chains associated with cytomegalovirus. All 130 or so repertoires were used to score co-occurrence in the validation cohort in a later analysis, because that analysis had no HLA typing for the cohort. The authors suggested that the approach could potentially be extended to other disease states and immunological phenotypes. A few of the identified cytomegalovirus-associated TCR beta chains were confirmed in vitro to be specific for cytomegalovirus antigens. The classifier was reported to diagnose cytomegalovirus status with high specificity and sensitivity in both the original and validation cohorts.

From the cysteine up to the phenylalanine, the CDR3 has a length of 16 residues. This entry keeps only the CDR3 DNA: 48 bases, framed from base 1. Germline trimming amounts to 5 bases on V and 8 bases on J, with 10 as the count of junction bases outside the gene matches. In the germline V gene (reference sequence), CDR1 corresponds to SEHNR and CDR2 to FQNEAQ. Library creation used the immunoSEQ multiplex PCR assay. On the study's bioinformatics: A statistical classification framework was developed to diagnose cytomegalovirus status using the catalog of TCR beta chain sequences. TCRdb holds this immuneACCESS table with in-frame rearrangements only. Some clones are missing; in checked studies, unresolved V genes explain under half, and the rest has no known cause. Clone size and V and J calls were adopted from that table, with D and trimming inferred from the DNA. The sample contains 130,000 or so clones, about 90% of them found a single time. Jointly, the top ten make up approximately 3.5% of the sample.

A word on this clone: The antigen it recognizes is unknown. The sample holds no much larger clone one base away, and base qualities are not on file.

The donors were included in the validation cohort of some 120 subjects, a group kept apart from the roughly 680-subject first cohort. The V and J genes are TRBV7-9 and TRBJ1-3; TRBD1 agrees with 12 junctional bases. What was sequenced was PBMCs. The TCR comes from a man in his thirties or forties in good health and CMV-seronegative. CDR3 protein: CASSPLPGQGADTIYF. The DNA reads TGTGCCAGCAGCCCCCTCCCGGGACAGGGGGCGGACACCATATATTTT.